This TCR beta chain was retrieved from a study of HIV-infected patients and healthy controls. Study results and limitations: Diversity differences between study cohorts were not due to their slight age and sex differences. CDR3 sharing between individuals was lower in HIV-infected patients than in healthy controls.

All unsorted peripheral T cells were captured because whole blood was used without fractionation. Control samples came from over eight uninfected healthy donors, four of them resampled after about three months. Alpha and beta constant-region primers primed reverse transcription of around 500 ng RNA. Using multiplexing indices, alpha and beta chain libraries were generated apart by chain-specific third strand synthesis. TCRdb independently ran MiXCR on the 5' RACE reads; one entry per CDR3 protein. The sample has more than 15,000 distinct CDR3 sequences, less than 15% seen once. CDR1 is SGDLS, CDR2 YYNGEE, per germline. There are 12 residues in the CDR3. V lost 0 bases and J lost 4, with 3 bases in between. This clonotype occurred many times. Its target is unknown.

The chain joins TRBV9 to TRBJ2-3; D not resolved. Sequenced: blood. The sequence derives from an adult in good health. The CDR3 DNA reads TGTGCCAGCAGCGTAGCCCCAGATACGCAGTATTTT. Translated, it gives CASSVAPDTQYF.